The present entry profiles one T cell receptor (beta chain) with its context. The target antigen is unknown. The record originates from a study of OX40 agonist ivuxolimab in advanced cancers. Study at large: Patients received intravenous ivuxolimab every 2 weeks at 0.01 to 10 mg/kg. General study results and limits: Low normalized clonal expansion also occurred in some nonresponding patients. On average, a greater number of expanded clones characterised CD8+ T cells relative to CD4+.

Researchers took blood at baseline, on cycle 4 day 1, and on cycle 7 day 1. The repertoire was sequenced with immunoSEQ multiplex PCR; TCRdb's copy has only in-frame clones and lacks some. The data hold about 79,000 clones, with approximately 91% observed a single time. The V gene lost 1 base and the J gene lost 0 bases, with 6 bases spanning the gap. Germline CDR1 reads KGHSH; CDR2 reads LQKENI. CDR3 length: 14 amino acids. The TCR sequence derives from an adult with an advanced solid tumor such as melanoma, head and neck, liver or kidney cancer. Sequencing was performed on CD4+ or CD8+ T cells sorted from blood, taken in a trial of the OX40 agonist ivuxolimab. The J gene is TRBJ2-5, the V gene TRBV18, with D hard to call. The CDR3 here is CASSPQVDQETQYF. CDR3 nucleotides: TGTGCCAGCTCACCACAAGTGGACCAAGAGACCCAGTACTTC.